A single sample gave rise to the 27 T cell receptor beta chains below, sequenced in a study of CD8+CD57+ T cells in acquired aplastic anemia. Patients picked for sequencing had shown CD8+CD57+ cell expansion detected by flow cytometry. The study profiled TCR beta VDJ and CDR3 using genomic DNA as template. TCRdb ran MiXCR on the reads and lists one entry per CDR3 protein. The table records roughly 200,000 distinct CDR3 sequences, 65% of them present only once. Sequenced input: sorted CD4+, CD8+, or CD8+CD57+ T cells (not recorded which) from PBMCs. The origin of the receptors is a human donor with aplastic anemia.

CDR3 sequence reads: CASSPTVGEQFF. For the CDR3, the DNA is TGTGCCAGCAGCCCTACCGTCGGTGAGCAGTTCTTC. V is TRBV9 and J is TRBJ2-1; D uncertain. Germline CDR1 is SGDLS and CDR2 is YYNGEE. V was trimmed by 4 bases and J by 9 bases, leaving 11 bases between them. This CDR3 has 12 residues. The full variable domain, in which reference TRBV9 and TRBJ2-1 provide the parts outside the CDR3, is DSGVTQTPKHLITATGQRVTLRCSPRSGDLSVYWYQQSLDQGLQFLIQYYNGEERAKGNILERFSAQQFPDLHSELNLSSLELGDSALYFCASSPTVGEQFFGPGTRLTVL.

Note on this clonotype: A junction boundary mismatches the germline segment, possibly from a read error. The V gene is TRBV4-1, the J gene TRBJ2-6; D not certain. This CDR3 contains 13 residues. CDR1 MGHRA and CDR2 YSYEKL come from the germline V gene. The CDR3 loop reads CASSQVPANTEAF. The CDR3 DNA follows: TGCGCCAGCAGCCAAGTTCCGGCGAACACTGAAGCTTTC.

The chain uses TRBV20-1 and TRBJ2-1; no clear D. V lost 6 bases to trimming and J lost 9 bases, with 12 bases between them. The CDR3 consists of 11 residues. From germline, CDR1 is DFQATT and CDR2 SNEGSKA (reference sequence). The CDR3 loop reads CSAPDLSEQFF. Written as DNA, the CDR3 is TGCAGTGCCCCAGACTTATCTGAGCAGTTCTTC.

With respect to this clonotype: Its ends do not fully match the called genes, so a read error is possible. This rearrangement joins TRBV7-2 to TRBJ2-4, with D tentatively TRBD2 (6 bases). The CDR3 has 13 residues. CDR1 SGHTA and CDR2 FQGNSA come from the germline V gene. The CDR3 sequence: CASSLAGSGIQHF. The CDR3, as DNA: TGTGCCAGCAGCTTAGCCGGGAGTGGCATTCAGCACTTC.

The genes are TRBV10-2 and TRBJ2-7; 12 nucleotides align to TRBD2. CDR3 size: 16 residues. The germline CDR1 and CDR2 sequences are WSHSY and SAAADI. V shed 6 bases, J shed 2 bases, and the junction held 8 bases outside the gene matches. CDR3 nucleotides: TGCGCCAGCAGGCGGACTAGCGGGGCAAATGCCTACGAGCAGTACTTC. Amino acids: CASRRTSGANAYEQYF.

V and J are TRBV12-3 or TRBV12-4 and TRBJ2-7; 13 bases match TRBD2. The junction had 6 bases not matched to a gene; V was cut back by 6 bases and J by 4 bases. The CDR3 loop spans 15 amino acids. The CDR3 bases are TGTGCCAGCAGCCTGAGGACTAGCGGGAGTTACGAGCAGTACTTC. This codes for CASSLRTSGSYEQYF.

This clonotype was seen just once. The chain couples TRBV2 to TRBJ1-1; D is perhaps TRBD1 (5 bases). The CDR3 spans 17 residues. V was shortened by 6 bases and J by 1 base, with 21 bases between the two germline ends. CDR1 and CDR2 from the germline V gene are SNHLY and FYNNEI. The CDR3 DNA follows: TGTGCCAGCAGCCTACTAATTATGGGGGTATGGAACACTGAAGCTTTCTTT. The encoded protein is CASSLLIMGVWNTEAFF.

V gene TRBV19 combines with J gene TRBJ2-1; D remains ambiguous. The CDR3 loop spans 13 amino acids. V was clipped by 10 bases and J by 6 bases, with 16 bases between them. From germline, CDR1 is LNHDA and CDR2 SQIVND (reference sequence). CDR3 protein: CATSLTTFNEQFF. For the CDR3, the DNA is TGTGCCACTTCTTTGACGACCTTCAATGAGCAGTTCTTC.

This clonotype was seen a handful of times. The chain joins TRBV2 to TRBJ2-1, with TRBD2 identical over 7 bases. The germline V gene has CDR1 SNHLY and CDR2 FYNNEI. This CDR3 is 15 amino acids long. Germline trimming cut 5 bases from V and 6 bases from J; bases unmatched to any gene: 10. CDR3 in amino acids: CASSRLKGLFNEQFF. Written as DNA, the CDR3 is TGTGCCAGCAGTCGACTCAAGGGACTATTCAATGAGCAGTTCTTC.

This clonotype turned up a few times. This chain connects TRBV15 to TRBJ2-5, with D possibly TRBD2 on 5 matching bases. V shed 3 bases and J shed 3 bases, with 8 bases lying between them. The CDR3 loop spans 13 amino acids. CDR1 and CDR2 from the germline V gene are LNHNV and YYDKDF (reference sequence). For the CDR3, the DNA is TGTGCCACCAGCAGGGACGGGGAAGAGACCCAGTACTTC. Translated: CATSRDGEETQYF.

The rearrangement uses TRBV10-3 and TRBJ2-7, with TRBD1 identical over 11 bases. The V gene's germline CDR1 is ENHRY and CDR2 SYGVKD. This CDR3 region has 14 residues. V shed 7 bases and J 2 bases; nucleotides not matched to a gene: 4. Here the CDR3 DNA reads TGTGCCATCAAACCGGGACAGGGGGCCTACGAGCAGTACTTC. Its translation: CAIKPGQGAYEQYF.

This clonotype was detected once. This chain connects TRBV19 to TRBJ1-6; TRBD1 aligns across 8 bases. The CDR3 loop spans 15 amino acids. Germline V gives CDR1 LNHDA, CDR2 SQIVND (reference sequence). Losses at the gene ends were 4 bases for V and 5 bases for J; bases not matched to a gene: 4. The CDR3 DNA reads TGTGCCAGTAGTACGGGGACAGGTCATAATTCACCCCTCCACTTT. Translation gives CASSTGTGHNSPLHF.

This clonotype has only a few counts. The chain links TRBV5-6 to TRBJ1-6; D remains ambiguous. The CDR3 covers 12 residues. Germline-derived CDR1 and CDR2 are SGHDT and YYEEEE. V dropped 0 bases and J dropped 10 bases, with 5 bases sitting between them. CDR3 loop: CASSLEGSPLHF. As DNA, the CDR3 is TGTGCCAGCAGCTTGGAGGGATCACCCCTCCACTTT.

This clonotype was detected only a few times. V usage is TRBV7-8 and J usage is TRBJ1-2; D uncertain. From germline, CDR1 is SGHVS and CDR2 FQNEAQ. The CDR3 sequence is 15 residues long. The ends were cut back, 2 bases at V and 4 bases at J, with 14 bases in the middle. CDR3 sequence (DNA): TGTGCCAGCAGCTTACGGCAGACCCTTGGCTATGGCTACACCTTC. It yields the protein CASSLRQTLGYGYTF.

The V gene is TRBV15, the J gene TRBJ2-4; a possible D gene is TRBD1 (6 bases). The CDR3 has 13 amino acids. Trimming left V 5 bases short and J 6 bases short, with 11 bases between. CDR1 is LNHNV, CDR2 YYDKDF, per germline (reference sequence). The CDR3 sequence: CATSEDRRNIQYF. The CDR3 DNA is TGTGCCACCAGCGAGGACAGACGAAACATTCAGTACTTC. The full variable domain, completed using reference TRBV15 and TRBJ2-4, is DAMVIQNPRYQVTQFGKPVTLSCSQTLNHNVMYWYQQKSSQAPKLLFHYYDKDFNNEADTPDNFQSRRPNTSFCFLDIRSPGLGDTAMYLCATSEDRRNIQYFGAGTRLSVL.

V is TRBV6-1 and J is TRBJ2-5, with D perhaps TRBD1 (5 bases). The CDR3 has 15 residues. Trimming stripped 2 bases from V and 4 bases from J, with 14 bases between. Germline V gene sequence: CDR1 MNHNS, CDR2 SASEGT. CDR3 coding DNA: TGTGCCAGCAGTGAAAGAAGAGGCAGGGCAGAGACCCAGTACTTC. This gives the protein CASSERRGRAETQYF.

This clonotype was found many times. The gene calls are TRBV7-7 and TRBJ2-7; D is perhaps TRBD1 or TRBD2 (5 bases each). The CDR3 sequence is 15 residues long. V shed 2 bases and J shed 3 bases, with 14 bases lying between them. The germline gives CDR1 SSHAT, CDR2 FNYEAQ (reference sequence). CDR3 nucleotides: TGTGCCAGCAGCTTACCCCCGGGACCACACTACGAGCAGTACTTC. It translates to CASSLPPGPHYEQYF. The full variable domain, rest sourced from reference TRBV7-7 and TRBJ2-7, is GAGVSQSPRYKVTKRGQDVTLRCDPISSHATLYWYQQALGQGPEFLTYFNYEAQPDKSGLPSDRFSAERPEGSISTLTIQRTEQRDSAMYRCASSLPPGPHYEQYFGPGTRLTVT.

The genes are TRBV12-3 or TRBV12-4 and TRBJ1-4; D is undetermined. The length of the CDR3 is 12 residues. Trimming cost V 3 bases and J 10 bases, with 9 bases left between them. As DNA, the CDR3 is TGTGCCAGCAGTTTTGATTATGGAAAACTGTTTTTT. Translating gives CASSFDYGKLFF.

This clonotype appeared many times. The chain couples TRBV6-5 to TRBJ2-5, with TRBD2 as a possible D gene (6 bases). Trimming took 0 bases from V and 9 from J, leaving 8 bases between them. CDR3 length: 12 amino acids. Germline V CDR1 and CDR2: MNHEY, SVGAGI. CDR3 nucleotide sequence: TGTGCCAGCAGTTACTCGACGGGGGCCCAGTACTTC. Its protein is CASSYSTGAQYF.

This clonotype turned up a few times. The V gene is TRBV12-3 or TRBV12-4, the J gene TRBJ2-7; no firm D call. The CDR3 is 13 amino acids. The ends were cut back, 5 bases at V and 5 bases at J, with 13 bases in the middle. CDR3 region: CASSIRRSDEQYF. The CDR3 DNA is TGTGCCAGCAGTATACGCCGGTCTGACGAGCAGTACTTC.

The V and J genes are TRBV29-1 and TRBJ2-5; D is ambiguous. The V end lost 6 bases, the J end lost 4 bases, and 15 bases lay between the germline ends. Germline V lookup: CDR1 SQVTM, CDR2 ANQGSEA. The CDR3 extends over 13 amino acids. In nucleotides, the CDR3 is TGCAGCGTAGAACAGAGTTGGAGAGAGACCCAGTACTTC. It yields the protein CSVEQSWRETQYF. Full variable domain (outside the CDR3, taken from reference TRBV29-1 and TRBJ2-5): SAVISQKPSRDICQRGTSLTIQCQVDSQVTMMFWYRQQPGQSLTLIATANQGSEATYESGFVIDKFPISRPNLTFSTLTVSNMSPEDSSIYLCSVEQSWRETQYFGPGTRLLVL.

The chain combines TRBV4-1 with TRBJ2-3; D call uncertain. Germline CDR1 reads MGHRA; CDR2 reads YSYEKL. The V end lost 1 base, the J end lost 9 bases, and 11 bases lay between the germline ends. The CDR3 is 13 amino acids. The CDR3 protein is CASSQAAEETQYF. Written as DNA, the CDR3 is TGCGCCAGCAGCCAAGCTGCGGAAGAAACGCAGTATTTT.

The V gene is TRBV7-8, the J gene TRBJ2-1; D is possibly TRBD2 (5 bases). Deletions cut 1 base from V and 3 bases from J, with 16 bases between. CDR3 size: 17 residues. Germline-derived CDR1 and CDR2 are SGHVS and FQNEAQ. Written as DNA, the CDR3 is TGTGCCAGCAGCTTAGTTCAAGCGGTCTCCGACTACAATGAGCAGTTCTTC. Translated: CASSLVQAVSDYNEQFF.

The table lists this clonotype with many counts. CDR3 sequence (DNA): TGCAGTGCGGGGACAGGGGATCGGTTTTGGCAGCCCCAGCATTTT. Its protein product is CSAGTGDRFWQPQHF. V is TRBV20-1 and J is TRBJ1-5; 10 bases align to TRBD1. The germline V gene has CDR1 DFQATT and CDR2 SNEGSKA (reference sequence). V was pared by 6 bases and J by 7 bases, with 12 bases of the junction left unmatched. There are 15 residues in the CDR3.

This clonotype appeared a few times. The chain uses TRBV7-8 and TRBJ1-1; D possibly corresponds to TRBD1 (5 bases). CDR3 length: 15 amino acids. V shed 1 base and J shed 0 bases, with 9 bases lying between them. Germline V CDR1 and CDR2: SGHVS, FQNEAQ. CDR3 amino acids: CASSLGLGVNTEAFF. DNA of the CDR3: TGTGCCAGCAGCTTAGGTTTGGGGGTGAACACTGAAGCTTTCTTT.

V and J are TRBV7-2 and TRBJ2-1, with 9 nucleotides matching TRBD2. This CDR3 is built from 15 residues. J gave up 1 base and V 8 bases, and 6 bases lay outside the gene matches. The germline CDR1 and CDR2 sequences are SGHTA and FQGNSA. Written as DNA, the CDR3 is TGTGCCAGCCTCCTAGCGGGAACGTCCTACAATGAGCAGTTCTTC. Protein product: CASLLAGTSYNEQFF.

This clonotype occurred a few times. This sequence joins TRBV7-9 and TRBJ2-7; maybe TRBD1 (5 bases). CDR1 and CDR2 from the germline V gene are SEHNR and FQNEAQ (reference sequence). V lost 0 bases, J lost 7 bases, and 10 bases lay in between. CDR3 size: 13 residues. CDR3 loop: CASSLAGVGEQYF. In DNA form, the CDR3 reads TGTGCCAGCAGCTTAGCAGGGGTTGGGGAGCAGTACTTC.